The 10 T cell receptor beta chains given below trace back to one sample, sequenced in a study of T cells expressing NK-cell markers. TCRdb derives one entry per CDR3 protein from the 5' RACE reads, leaving out DNA. The ten top clones account for 1.4% to 1.5%, within a sample of a few hundred thousand distinct CDR3 sequences. The source material was blood T cells: a sorted CD56 or NKG2C T cell subset, CD4+ or CD8+ T cells, or bulk PBMC T cells (not recorded which). These receptors were collected from a woman aged 45 to 65 in good health.

J is TRBJ2-1 and V is TRBV12-3 or TRBV12-4; TCRdb selects TRBD2, and the lack of DNA leaves this call unchecked. CDR3 length: 15 residues. The chain's CDR3 is CASGPGALSYNEQFF.

The chain uses TRBV20-1 and TRBJ2-1; TCRdb proposes TRBD2, but this gene call is untestable without DNA. The germline gives CDR1 DFQATT, CDR2 SNEGSKA (reference sequence). The CDR3 spans 15 residues. This CDR3 is CSAPRGSGSSNEQFF.

The CDR3 sequence: CATSEAGTSMYNEQFF. The chain is built from TRBV24-1 and TRBJ2-1; TCRdb's assignment of TRBD2 cannot be checked, as there is no DNA. CDR3 size: 16 residues. CDR1 is KGHDR, CDR2 SFDVKD, per germline.

The CDR3 sequence is CASSSYRVYEQYF. The gene calls are TRBV7-9 and TRBJ2-7; the TCRdb call, TRBD1, lacks DNA for checking. Germline V gene sequence: CDR1 SEHNR, CDR2 FQNEAQ (reference sequence). This CDR3 has 13 residues. Variable domain in full (rest from reference TRBV7-9 and TRBJ2-7): DTGVSQNPRHKITKRGQNVTFRCDPISEHNRLYWYRQTLGQGPEFLTYFQNEAQLEKSRLLSDRFSAERPKGSFSTLEIQRTEQGDSAMYLCASSSYRVYEQYFGPGTRLTVT.

This chain connects TRBV3-1 to TRBJ2-4; TCRdb names TRBD2, which stays unverified in the absence of DNA. CDR3 length: 16 residues. CDR1 LGHDT and CDR2 YNNKEL come from the germline V gene (reference sequence). CDR3 protein: CASSQDQAGTKNIQYF.

This chain links TRBV10-3 with TRBJ2-7; the D gene TCRdb calls, TRBD1, cannot be checked with no DNA. The CDR3 spans 16 residues. Germline V gene sequence: CDR1 ENHRY, CDR2 SYGVKD. The CDR3 region is CAISESPAQGAREQYF.

The gene calls are TRBV4-2 and TRBJ1-4; TCRdb lists TRBD1, though no DNA is available to test this call. Germline V CDR1 and CDR2: LGHNA, YNFKEQ. The CDR3 has 15 amino acids. The CDR3 protein is CASSQDGQGREKLFF.

The V gene is TRBV12-3 or TRBV12-4, the J gene TRBJ2-1; the TRBD2 assignment by TCRdb is unverifiable without DNA. The CDR3 has 14 residues. CDR3 sequence reads: CASDALAGAGEQFF.

The CDR3 loop is CSVGGDRGEGYTF. V gene TRBV29-1 combines with J gene TRBJ1-2; TCRdb selects TRBD1, and the lack of DNA leaves this call unchecked. The germline gives CDR1 SQVTM, CDR2 ANQGSEA. This CDR3 has 13 residues.

This chain joins TRBV10-1 and TRBJ2-5; TCRdb picks TRBD1, but there is no DNA to check that call. The CDR3 contains 13 residues. In germline, CDR1 is WNHNN, CDR2 SYGVQD (reference sequence). This CDR3 is CATNQGNGETQYF.